This entry concerns a single T cell receptor (beta chain). The clone's antigen remains unknown. Within one base of it there is no much larger clone, and no base qualities were kept. V loses 4 bases at its end and J loses 5 bases; junction bases beyond the gene matches: 9. CDR1 is given as SGHRS and CDR2 as YFSETQ, both from the germline V gene. The CDR3 holds 15 amino acids from the cysteine to the phenylalanine. Solely the CDR3 DNA is kept, with 45 bases framed from the first base. Patients with autoimmune disease history or receiving systemic immunosuppression were excluded from the trial. In every dose cohort, peripheral blood was drawn for TCR sequencing at baseline, cycle 4 day 1, and cycle 7 day 1. The samples were drawn from a first-in-human, open-label, multicenter phase I dose-escalation trial of ivuxolimab. The trial enrolled adults with locally advanced or metastatic head and neck squamous cell, hepatocellular, melanoma or renal cell carcinoma. Before TCR sequencing, CD4+ T cells and CD8+ T cells were sorted from peripheral blood as separate populations.

To sequence the TCRbeta CDR3 region, genomic DNA was isolated from the sorted cells. The immunoSEQ Assay was used for sequencing of TCRbeta CDR3 regions. TCRdb provides this immuneACCESS table in a form limited to in-frame rearrangements. Some clones are lacking; in checked studies, under half of them reflect an unresolved V gene, and why the rest are absent is not known. Within this sample are over 55,000 clones, with approximately 94% of them counted one time only. Together, the top ten hold around 16% of the sample. This sample is drawn from a study of OX40 agonist ivuxolimab in advanced cancers. Regarding the complete study: Ivuxolimab, which targeted the costimulatory receptor OX40 (CD134), was an agonistic, fully human IgG2 monoclonal antibody. Intravenous ivuxolimab was administered to patients every 2 weeks at six dose levels: 0.01, 0.1, 0.3, 1.5, 3 and 10 mg/kg. Among the 52 dose-escalation patients, approximately 20 had hepatocellular carcinoma, approximately 15 melanoma, 9 renal cell carcinoma and 9 head and neck cancer. In the dose-escalation cohort, around 80% of patients were male, and the mean age was roughly 56 years with a range of roughly 20 to 79. Prior anti-PD-1, anti-PD-L1 or anti-CTLA-4 therapy was permitted, and checkpoint inhibitors had been received by roughly 40% of dose-escalation patients. Partial responses occurred in three dose-escalation patients, of whom one had hepatocellular carcinoma and two had cutaneous melanoma. Peripheral TCRbeta sequencing aimed to test whether ivuxolimab altered TCR sequence diversity and caused clonal T-cell expansion. The paper reports the monotherapy dose-escalation portion (N of about 56 patients) of the phase I ivuxolimab trial. On the study overall, not on this receptor specifically: The antigen specificity of the clonally expanded peripheral T cells was not determined. Low levels of normalized T-cell clonal expansion were also seen in some patients who did not respond. On average, CD8+ T cells showed more expanded clones than CD4+ T cells after ivuxolimab. In the 0.1-3.0 mg/kg groups, partial responders had among the lowest normalized peripheral clonal expansion, particularly in CD8+ T cells. At doses of 0.1 to 3.0 mg/kg, clonal expansion of both CD4+ and CD8+ blood T cells was observed from baseline to week 6.

Here the sequenced sample was CD4+ or CD8+ T cells sorted from blood, taken in a trial of the OX40 agonist ivuxolimab. The rearranged segments are TRBV5-1 and TRBJ2-7; 10 junctional bases match TRBD1. This TCR was sampled from an adult with an advanced solid tumor such as melanoma, head and neck, liver or kidney cancer. The DNA reads TGCGCCAGCAGCCCCACCGGGACAGGGGTCAACGAGCAGTACTTC. Its translation reads: CASSPTGTGVNEQYF.